Listed here are 18 T cell receptor beta chains from one sample, sequenced in a study of blood T cells in healthy people across ages. The use of a sample-barcoded 5' primer and a J-beta primer mix characterized a second PCR of roughly 6 to 11 cycles. TCRdb re-called the 5' RACE reads through MiXCR, storing one row per CDR3 protein. The table has about 670,000 distinct CDR3 sequences, around 52% seen once; the top ten hold roughly 12%. The sample consisted of blood. The source of these receptors is an elderly woman in good health.

Comment on this clonotype: At one boundary the junction diverges from the germline segment, which might be a read error. This chain uses TRBV2 with TRBJ1-4; 9 bases match TRBD1. In germline, CDR1 is SNHLY, CDR2 FYNNEI. The CDR3 runs 16 residues. The CDR3 DNA follows: TGTACCAGCAGTGAAAGGGACAGGGAGAGTCACGAAAAACTGTTTTTT. Its protein is CTSSERDRESHEKLFF.

There are a few counts of this clonotype. V is TRBV7-9 and J is TRBJ2-5; 8 nucleotides align to TRBD1. The germline gives CDR1 SEHNR, CDR2 FQNEAQ (reference sequence). V lost 3 bases and J lost 2; bases outside the gene matches: 8. This CDR3 spans 16 amino acids. The CDR3 DNA sequence: TGTGCCAGCAGCTTTATCTTTGGACAGGGACAAGAGACCCAGTACTTC. It translates to CASSFIFGQGQETQYF.

The table lists this clonotype with many counts. The chain joins TRBV20-1 to TRBJ2-5; perhaps TRBD2 as D (6 bases). The V end lost 6 bases, the J end lost 1 base, and 15 bases lay between the germline ends. CDR3 length equals 14 residues. The V gene's germline CDR1 is DFQATT and CDR2 SNEGSKA (reference sequence). The chain's CDR3 is CSARTGTSQETQYF. In nucleotides, the CDR3 is TGCAGTGCCAGGACCGGGACTTCCCAAGAGACCCAGTACTTC.

This clonotype was seen ten or more times. V is TRBV3-1 and J is TRBJ2-4; D not certain. The CDR3 is made up of 16 amino acids. Trimming removed 2 bases from V and 0 bases from J, with 11 bases in between. Germline values: CDR1 LGHDT, CDR2 YNNKEL (reference sequence). This chain's CDR3 is CASSQRQTQAKNIQYF. CDR3 bases: TGTGCCAGCAGCCAAAGACAAACTCAAGCCAAAAACATTCAGTACTTC. The complete variable domain, with remaining parts taken from reference TRBV3-1 and TRBJ2-4, reads DTAVSQTPKYLVTQMGNDKSIKCEQNLGHDTMYWYKQDSKKFLKIMFSYNNKELIINETVPNRFSPKSPDKAHLNLHINSLELGDSAVYFCASSQRQTQAKNIQYFGAGTRLSVL.

This clonotype was detected many times. The chain links TRBV2 to TRBJ2-1, with TRBD2 identical over 8 bases. Germline lookup yields CDR1 SNHLY and CDR2 FYNNEI. After removal of 3 bases from V and 6 bases from J, the junction contained 4 bases not matched to a gene. The length of the CDR3 is 14 residues. Written as DNA, the CDR3 is TGTGCCAGCAGTGAGGCGGGGGGATTCAATGAGCAGTTCTTC. As protein: CASSEAGGFNEQFF. Together with reference TRBV2 and TRBJ2-1, the CDR3 gives the full variable domain: EPEVTQTPSHQVTQMGQEVILRCVPISNHLYFYWYRQILGQKVEFLVSFYNNEISEKSEIFDDQFSVERPDGSNFTLKIRSTKLEDSAMYFCASSEAGGFNEQFFGPGTRLTVL.

V is TRBV7-3 and J is TRBJ2-7, with D unresolved. The CDR3 runs to 15 residues. Germline loops: CDR1 SGHTA, CDR2 FQGTGA. Trimming left V 1 base short and J 0 bases short, with 10 bases between. In DNA form, the CDR3 reads TGTGCCAGCAGCTTAAGGTCCAGCCCCTCCTACGAGCAGTACTTC. This codes for CASSLRSSPSYEQYF.

This clonotype was picked up many times. This rearrangement joins TRBV20-1 to TRBJ2-1, with D uncertain. Germline V gives CDR1 DFQATT, CDR2 SNEGSKA (reference sequence). The CDR3 is made up of 16 amino acids. V was shortened by 6 bases and J by 6 bases, with 24 bases between the two germline ends. The CDR3 DNA sequence: TGCAGTGCCCAAATACATACCTCAGTGGGTTTCAATGAGCAGTTCTTC. It is translated as CSAQIHTSVGFNEQFF.

This clonotype is a singleton in its sample. The chain couples TRBV3-1 to TRBJ2-1; TRBD2 might be the D (6 bases). The V and J ends lost 1 base and 6 bases respectively, with 10 bases between them. The V gene's germline CDR1 is LGHDT and CDR2 YNNKEL (reference sequence). This CDR3 has 14 amino acids. The CDR3 sequence: CASSQVGTRNEQFF. CDR3 DNA: TGTGCCAGCAGCCAAGTAGGGACTCGCAATGAGCAGTTCTTC.

This clonotype has a count of ten or more. The J gene is TRBJ2-6, the V gene TRBV9, with D unresolved. Germline-derived CDR1 and CDR2 are SGDLS and YYNGEE. The CDR3 is 16 residues long. The V and J ends lost 1 base and 2 bases respectively, with 10 bases between them. The CDR3 loop is CASSVRQAPGANVLTF. In DNA, the CDR3 is TGTGCCAGCAGCGTAAGGCAGGCCCCTGGGGCCAACGTCCTGACTTTC. Complete variable domain (other parts from reference TRBV9 and TRBJ2-6): DSGVTQTPKHLITATGQRVTLRCSPRSGDLSVYWYQQSLDQGLQFLIQYYNGEERAKGNILERFSAQQFPDLHSELNLSSLELGDSALYFCASSVRQAPGANVLTFGAGSRLTVL.

Of note for this clonotype: A read error is possible here, since a much larger clone lies one base away. This chain uses TRBV2 with TRBJ2-1; tentatively, D is TRBD1 (6 bases). Deletions cut 4 bases from V and 5 bases from J, with 18 bases between. CDR1 is SNHLY, CDR2 FYNNEI, per germline. The CDR3 loop spans 16 amino acids. The CDR3 loop reads CASSGPWGHRNNEQFF. The CDR3 DNA reads TGTGCCAGCAGTGGCCCCTGGGGACACCGAAACAATGAGCAGTTCTTC. Together with reference TRBV2 and TRBJ2-1, the CDR3 gives the full variable domain: EPEVTQTPSHQVTQMGQEVILRCVPISNHLYFYWYRQILGQKVEFLVSFYNNEISEKSEIFDDQFSVERPDGSNFTLKIRSTKLEDSAMYFCASSGPWGHRNNEQFFGPGTRLTVL.

The chain couples TRBV4-1 to TRBJ2-3; 10 bases line up with TRBD1. Unmatched junction bases numbered 18, after V lost 3 bases and J lost 3 bases. CDR1 and CDR2 (germline): MGHRA, YSYEKL. The length of the CDR3 is 20 residues. The CDR3 DNA reads as TGCGCCAGCAGCCACAAAACCGGGACAGGGGATTATGGGGGGACAGATACGCAGTATTTT. This encodes CASSHKTGTGDYGGTDTQYF.

In this sample, this clonotype turned up many times. The V call is TRBV5-5, the J call TRBJ1-5; perhaps TRBD1 as D (5 bases). V was pared by 5 bases and J by 4 bases, with 13 bases between. CDR3 size: 14 residues. Looked up from germline, CDR1 is SGHKS and CDR2 is YYEKEE (reference sequence). The CDR3 nucleotides are TGTGCCAGCAGTTCTGGAGGGACTAATCAGCCCCAGCATTTT. It yields the protein CASSSGGTNQPQHF.

The chain couples TRBV20-1 to TRBJ2-6, with TRBD1 matching over 9 bases. With 3 bases clipped from V and 0 bases from J, the junction kept 3 bases outside the gene matches. This CDR3 comprises 16 residues. Germline assignment: CDR1 DFQATT and CDR2 SNEGSKA (reference sequence). The CDR3 loop is CSARGQGGSGANVLTF. CDR3 DNA: TGCAGTGCTAGGGGACAGGGTGGCTCTGGGGCCAACGTCCTGACTTTC.

CDR3 region: CASRSIRAFF. The CDR3 DNA sequence: TGTGCCAGCAGGTCCATAAGGGCTTTCTTT. The chain has TRBV12-3 or TRBV12-4 and TRBJ1-1; D is unclear. Trimming pared 6 bases from V and 11 bases from J, leaving 10 bases between. CDR3 size: 10 residues.

The table lists this clonotype with many counts. The V and J genes are TRBV20-1 and TRBJ2-3; 10 bases map to TRBD2. Germline-derived CDR1 and CDR2 are DFQATT and SNEGSKA (reference sequence). CDR3 length: 15 amino acids. The J segment lost 5 bases and the V segment lost 3 bases, leaving 8 bases of the junction unmatched. For the CDR3, the DNA is TGCAGTGCTAGGGCGACTAGCGGGCGGGGAGATACGCAGTATTTT. It yields the protein CSARATSGRGDTQYF.

This clonotype came up many times. The gene calls are TRBV20-1 and TRBJ1-2; no reliable D call. V lost 3 bases, J lost 10 bases, and 15 bases lay in between. Germline V gives CDR1 DFQATT, CDR2 SNEGSKA (reference sequence). The CDR3 contains 12 residues. CDR3 amino acids: CSASEARSSYTF. Here the CDR3 DNA reads TGCAGTGCTAGTGAGGCGCGAAGTTCCTACACCTTC.

The V and J genes are TRBV7-2 and TRBJ2-2; D is ambiguous. V lost 5 bases, J lost 6 bases, and 13 bases lay in between. Germline CDR1 is SGHTA and CDR2 is FQGNSA. The CDR3 spans 14 residues. The CDR3 spells CASSPEAGAGELFF. CDR3 nucleotides: TGTGCCAGCAGCCCCGAAGCTGGGGCCGGGGAGCTGTTTTTT. The complete variable domain, with remaining parts taken from reference TRBV7-2 and TRBJ2-2, reads GAGVSQSPSNKVTEKGKDVELRCDPISGHTALYWYRQSLGQGLEFLIYFQGNSAPDKSGLPSDRFSAERTGGSVSTLTIQRTQQEDSAVYLCASSPEAGAGELFFGEGSRLTVL.

In this sample, this clonotype turned up many times. The chain links TRBV5-1 to TRBJ2-3; D might be TRBD1 or TRBD2, each matching 6 bases. The germline V gene has CDR1 SGHRS and CDR2 YFSETQ. CDR3 length: 14 residues. Trimming cost V 2 bases and J 4 bases, with 11 bases left between them. In nucleotides, the CDR3 is TGCGCCAGCAGCTTCTGGGGGGCCGCAGATACGCAGTATTTT. It specifies CASSFWGAADTQYF.